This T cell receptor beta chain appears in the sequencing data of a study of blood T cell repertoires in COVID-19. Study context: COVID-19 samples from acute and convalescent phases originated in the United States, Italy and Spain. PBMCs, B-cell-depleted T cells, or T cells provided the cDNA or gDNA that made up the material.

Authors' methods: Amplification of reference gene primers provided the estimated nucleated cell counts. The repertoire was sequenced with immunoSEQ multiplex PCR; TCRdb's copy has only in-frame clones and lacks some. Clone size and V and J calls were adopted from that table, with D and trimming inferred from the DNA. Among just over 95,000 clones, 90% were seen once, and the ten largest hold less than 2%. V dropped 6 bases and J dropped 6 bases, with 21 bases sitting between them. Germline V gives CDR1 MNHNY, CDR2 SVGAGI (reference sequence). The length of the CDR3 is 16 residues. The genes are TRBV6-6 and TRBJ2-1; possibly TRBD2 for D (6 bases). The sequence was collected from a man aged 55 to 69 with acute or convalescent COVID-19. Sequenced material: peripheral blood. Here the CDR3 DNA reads TGTGCCAGCAGCGAACCGGGACTGAGGCTTTCCAATGAGCAGTTCTTC. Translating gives CASSEPGLRLSNEQFF.